The 18 T cell receptor beta chains below were found in one sample sequenced in a study of T cell repertoires in cytomegalovirus infection (dated by TCRdb to the late 2010s). The treatment or condition label on this specimen signifies: in vitro stimulation with specific CMV peptide epitopes to enrich CMV-specific T cells. The antigens of these receptors remain unknown. Sequencing was carried out with an Illumina HiSeq 1500. TCRdb applied fastp at Q25 and MiXCR to the public reads, then kept only in-frame beta chains. Rows are combined by CDR3 protein, so each entry shows the most common genes and DNA. The sample yields 110,000 or so distinct CDR3 sequences; under 35% were counted once. Less than 45% of the sample goes to the ten largest clones. The source material was CD8+ T cells from cultured PBMCs, sampled from culture after CMV antigen stimulation. The source of these receptors is a human donor in good health (CMV status not recorded). Some clones in this sample may be carry-over from other donors' samples.

This clonotype was detected only a few times. CDR3 nucleotide sequence: TGTGCCAGCAGTCCCCCCGGACAGCTGAACACTGAAGCTTTCTTT. Translated: CASSPPGQLNTEAFF. The chain employs TRBV28 and TRBJ1-1; tentative D call: TRBD1 (6 bases). Germline assignment: CDR1 MDHEN and CDR2 SYDVKM. The CDR3 runs to 15 residues. Between the trimmed V and J ends, which lost 5 bases and 0 bases, there was a span of 13 bases. Together with reference TRBV28 and TRBJ1-1, the CDR3 gives the full variable domain: DVKVTQSSRYLVKRTGEKVFLECVQDMDHENMFWYRQDPGLGLRLIYFSYDVKMKEKGDIPEGYSVSREKKERFSLILESASTNQTSMYLCASSPPGQLNTEAFFGQGTRLTVV.

The V call is TRBV6-1, the J call TRBJ2-7; TRBD1 matches at 8 bases. The CDR3 extends over 14 amino acids. Germline CDR1 is MNHNS and CDR2 is SASEGT. V lost 8 bases, J lost 5 bases, and 11 bases stayed unmatched. The CDR3 here is CASGLWTGSDEQYF. The CDR3 DNA reads TGTGCCAGCGGTCTCTGGACAGGGTCTGACGAGCAGTACTTC.

This clonotype came up a few times. The J gene is TRBJ1-3, the V gene TRBV4-1; D is unclear. The CDR3 runs 15 residues. In germline, CDR1 is MGHRA, CDR2 YSYEKL. Trimming pared 1 base from V and 2 bases from J, leaving 9 bases between. CDR3 bases: TGCGCCAGCAGCCAAGGGGGATTAGCTGGAAACACCATATATTTT. This sequence encodes CASSQGGLAGNTIYF.

Ten or more counts support this clonotype. V and J are TRBV7-2 and TRBJ2-3; D is uncertain. Germline-derived CDR1 and CDR2 are SGHTA and FQGNSA. The CDR3 loop spans 14 amino acids. V gave up 3 bases and J gave up 1 base, with 8 bases separating them. The CDR3 DNA is TGTGCCAGCAGCTTTTCCCCCCGCACAGATACGCAGTATTTT. This codes for CASSFSPRTDTQYF.

This clonotype occurred a few times. V and J are TRBV5-4 and TRBJ2-3; TRBD2 matches at 10 bases. V lost 7 bases and J lost 4; bases outside the gene matches: 15. Germline loops: CDR1 SGHNT, CDR2 YYREEE (reference sequence). CDR3 size: 17 residues. The DNA of the CDR3 is TGTGCCAGCTGGAGCGGGGGGGCCTTTATACTAGCAGATACGCAGTATTTT. This gives the protein CASWSGGAFILADTQYF.

DNA of the CDR3: TGTGCCAGTAGTATCTACAATGAGCAGTTCTTC. This codes for CASSIYNEQFF. The chain carries TRBV19 and TRBJ2-1; D not resolved. Per the germline V gene, CDR1 is LNHDA and CDR2 is SQIVND (reference sequence). This CDR3 is built from 11 residues. The V end was cut by 3 bases, the J end by 3 bases, with 0 bases between.

The V and J genes are TRBV12-3 or TRBV12-4 and TRBJ1-5; D possibly corresponds to TRBD1 (5 bases). This CDR3 comprises 15 residues. Trimming left V 3 bases short and J 3 bases short, with 12 bases between. The DNA of the CDR3 is TGTGCCAGCAGTTTCGGGATACAGGTCAATCAGCCCCAGCATTTT. It translates to CASSFGIQVNQPQHF.

Many counts were recorded for this clonotype. The genes are TRBV6-1 and TRBJ2-7, with TRBD1 as a possible D gene (5 bases). This CDR3 has 15 residues. Germline V gives CDR1 MNHNS, CDR2 SASEGT. Trimming cost V 1 base and J 2 bases, with 12 bases left between them. CDR3 residues: CASSEETGLPYEQYF. CDR3 bases: TGTGCCAGCAGTGAAGAAACAGGCCTTCCCTACGAGCAGTACTTC.

The chain recombines TRBV7-6 with TRBJ2-3, with 8 bases fitting TRBD2. The CDR3 is 14 amino acids. The J segment lost 6 bases and the V segment lost 6 bases, leaving 8 bases of the junction unmatched. Germline V gene lookup returns CDR1 SGHVS and CDR2 FNYEAQ. CDR3 protein: CASRASGGSDTQYF. The CDR3 DNA reads as TGTGCCAGCAGGGCGAGCGGGGGTTCGGATACGCAGTATTTT.

This rearrangement joins TRBV9 to TRBJ2-5; 8 bases line up with TRBD2. The CDR3 runs to 15 residues. V trimming: 1 base; J trimming: 4 bases; junction bases outside the gene matches: 6. Germline V lookup: CDR1 SGDLS, CDR2 YYNGEE. For the CDR3, the DNA is TGTGCCAGCAGCGTATCCGGGGGGGCCTTAGAGACCCAGTACTTC. Translating gives CASSVSGGALETQYF.

This chain links TRBV6-6 with TRBJ2-7, with D perhaps TRBD1 or TRBD2 (5 bases each). Germline values: CDR1 MNHNY, CDR2 SVGAGI (reference sequence). The V end lost 0 bases, the J end lost 3 bases, and 9 bases lay between the germline ends. The CDR3 is made up of 14 amino acids. As DNA, the CDR3 is TGTGCCAGCAGTTACTCAGGGACCCGCTACGAGCAGTACTTC. Protein product: CASSYSGTRYEQYF.

This clonotype was counted once. V and J are TRBV20-1 and TRBJ1-5; TRBD1 matches 8 bases. Germline assignment: CDR1 DFQATT and CDR2 SNEGSKA (reference sequence). The V segment lost 1 base and the J segment 6 bases; nucleotides outside the gene matches: 5. This CDR3 spans 14 amino acids. CDR3 region: CSARGTGRGQPQHF. CDR3 bases: TGCAGTGCTAGAGGGACAGGGAGGGGTCAGCCCCAGCATTTT.

The chain uses TRBV6-1 and TRBJ2-3; D not certain. This CDR3 is built from 13 residues. Germline V gene data show CDR1 as MNHNS and CDR2 as SASEGT. V was trimmed by 1 base and J by 6 bases, leaving 8 bases between them. DNA of the CDR3: TGTGCCAGCAGTGAAGGTTTCTACGATACGCAGTATTTT. Encoded protein: CASSEGFYDTQYF.

CDR3 coding DNA: TGCGCCAGCAGCCAAGTAGCGCAGGGGGACACTGAAGCTTTCTTT. Protein sequence: CASSQVAQGDTEAFF. V is TRBV4-3 and J is TRBJ1-1; 7 bases map to TRBD1. The CDR3 contains 15 residues. CDR1 LGHNA and CDR2 YSLEER come from the germline V gene. Losses at the gene ends were 1 base for V and 3 bases for J; bases not matched to a gene: 5.

CDR3 amino acids: CASSSREMNTEAFF. DNA of the CDR3: TGTGCCAGCAGCAGCAGAGAGATGAACACTGAAGCTTTCTTT. This chain links TRBV7-8 with TRBJ1-1, with no clear D. Germline loops: CDR1 SGHVS, CDR2 FQNEAQ. The length of the CDR3 is 14 residues. V was cut by 5 bases and J by 0 bases, with 10 bases left in between.

This clonotype has more than one count but fewer than ten. This chain connects TRBV12-3 or TRBV12-4 to TRBJ2-6; D ambiguous. This CDR3 has 13 residues. Trimming cost V 7 bases and J 4 bases, with 8 bases left between them. The CDR3 loop is CASTSPGANVLTF. CDR3 nucleotides: TGTGCCAGCACCTCCCCGGGGGCCAACGTCCTGACTTTC.

In this sample, this clonotype turned up once. The DNA for the CDR3 is TGTGCCAGCAGCCTAGAGGGTAATTCACCCCTCCACTTT. It yields the protein CASSLEGNSPLHF. The V gene is TRBV7-9, the J gene TRBJ1-6; the D is unclear. Germline V gene sequence: CDR1 SEHNR, CDR2 FQNEAQ (reference sequence). Between the trimmed V and J ends, which lost 5 bases and 6 bases, there was a span of 8 bases. The CDR3 contains 13 residues.

This clonotype was seen a few times. V gene TRBV7-3 combines with J gene TRBJ2-7; the D gene is possibly TRBD1 (8 bases). The V end lost 3 bases, the J end lost 6 bases, and 24 bases lay between the germline ends. This CDR3 region has 17 residues. Germline V CDR1 and CDR2: SGHTA, FQGTGA. The CDR3 is CASSLGDRTGRASEQYF. In DNA, the CDR3 is TGTGCCAGCAGCTTGGGGGACAGGACAGGGAGGGCCTCCGAGCAGTACTTC. Using reference TRBV7-3 and TRBJ2-7 for the parts outside the CDR3, the full variable domain is GAGVSQTPSNKVTEKGKYVELRCDPISGHTALYWYRQSLGQGPEFLIYFQGTGAADDSGLPNDRFFAVRPEGSVSTLKIQRTERGDSAVYLCASSLGDRTGRASEQYFGPGTRLTVT.